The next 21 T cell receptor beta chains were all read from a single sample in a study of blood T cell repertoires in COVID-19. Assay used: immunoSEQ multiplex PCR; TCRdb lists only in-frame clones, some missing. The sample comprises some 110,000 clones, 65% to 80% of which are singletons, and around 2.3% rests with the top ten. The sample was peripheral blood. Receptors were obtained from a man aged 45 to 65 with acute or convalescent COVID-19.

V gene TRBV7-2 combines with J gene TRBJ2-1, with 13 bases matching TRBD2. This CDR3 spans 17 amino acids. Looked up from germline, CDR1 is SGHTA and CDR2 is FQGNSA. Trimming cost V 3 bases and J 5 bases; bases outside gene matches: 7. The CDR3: CASSFNPGLAGDNEQFF. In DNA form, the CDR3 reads TGTGCCAGCAGCTTTAACCCAGGACTAGCGGGGGACAATGAGCAGTTCTTC.

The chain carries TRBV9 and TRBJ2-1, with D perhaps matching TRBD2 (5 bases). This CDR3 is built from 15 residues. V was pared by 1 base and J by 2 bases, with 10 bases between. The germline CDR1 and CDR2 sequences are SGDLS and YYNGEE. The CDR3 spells CASSVTGETYNEQFF. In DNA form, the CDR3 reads TGTGCCAGCAGCGTAACCGGGGAGACCTACAATGAGCAGTTCTTC.

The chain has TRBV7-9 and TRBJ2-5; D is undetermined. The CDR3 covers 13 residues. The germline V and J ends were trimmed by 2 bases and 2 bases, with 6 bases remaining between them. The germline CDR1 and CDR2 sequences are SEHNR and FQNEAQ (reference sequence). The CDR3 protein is CASSLQLQETQYF. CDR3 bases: TGTGCCAGCAGCTTACAACTACAAGAGACCCAGTACTTC.

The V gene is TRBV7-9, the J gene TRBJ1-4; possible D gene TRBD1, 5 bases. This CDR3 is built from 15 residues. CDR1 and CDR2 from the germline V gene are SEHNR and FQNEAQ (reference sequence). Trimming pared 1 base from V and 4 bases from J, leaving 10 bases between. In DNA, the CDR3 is TGTGCCAGCAGCTTAGAGGCAGGGCTTAATGAAAAACTGTTTTTT. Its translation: CASSLEAGLNEKLFF.

The CDR3 region is CASSYARGSSYNEQFF. CDR3 nucleotide sequence: TGTGCCAGCAGTTACGCGCGGGGAAGCTCCTACAATGAGCAGTTCTTC. The chain links TRBV6-5 to TRBJ2-1, with a possible D match to TRBD2 (6 bases). Germline CDR1 and CDR2: MNHEY and SVGAGI. Trimming stripped 2 bases from V and 0 bases from J, with 11 bases between. This CDR3 has 16 amino acids.

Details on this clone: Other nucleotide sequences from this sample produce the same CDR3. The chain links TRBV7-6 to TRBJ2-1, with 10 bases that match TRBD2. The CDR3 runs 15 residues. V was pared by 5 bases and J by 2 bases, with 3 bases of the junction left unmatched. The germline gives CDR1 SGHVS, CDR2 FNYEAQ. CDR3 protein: CASSPSGGAYNEQFF. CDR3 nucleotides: TGTGCCAGCAGCCCTAGCGGGGGAGCCTACAATGAGCAGTTCTTC. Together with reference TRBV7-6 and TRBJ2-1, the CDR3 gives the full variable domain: GAGVSQSPRYKVTKRGQDVALRCDPISGHVSLYWYRQALGQGPEFLTYFNYEAQQDKSGLPNDRFSAERPEGSISTLTIQRTEQRDSAMYRCASSPSGGAYNEQFFGPGTRLTVL.

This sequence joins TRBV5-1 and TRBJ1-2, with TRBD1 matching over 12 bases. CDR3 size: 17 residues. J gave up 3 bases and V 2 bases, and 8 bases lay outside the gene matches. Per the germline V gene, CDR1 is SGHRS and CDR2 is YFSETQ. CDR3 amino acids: CASSFGTGGAFDYGYTF. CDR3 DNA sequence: TGCGCCAGCAGCTTCGGGACAGGGGGCGCCTTTGACTATGGCTACACCTTC.

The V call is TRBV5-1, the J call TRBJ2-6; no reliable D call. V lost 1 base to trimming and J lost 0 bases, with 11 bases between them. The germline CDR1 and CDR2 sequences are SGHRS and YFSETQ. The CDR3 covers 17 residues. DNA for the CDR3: TGCGCCAGCAGCTTGTCCCCAACGAGCTCTGGGGCCAACGTCCTGACTTTC. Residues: CASSLSPTSSGANVLTF. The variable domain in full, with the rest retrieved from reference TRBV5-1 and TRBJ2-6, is KAGVTQTPRYLIKTRGQQVTLSCSPISGHRSVSWYQQTPGQGLQFLFEYFSETQRNKGNFPGRFSGRQFSNSRSEMNVSTLELGDSALYLCASSLSPTSSGANVLTFGAGSRLTVL.

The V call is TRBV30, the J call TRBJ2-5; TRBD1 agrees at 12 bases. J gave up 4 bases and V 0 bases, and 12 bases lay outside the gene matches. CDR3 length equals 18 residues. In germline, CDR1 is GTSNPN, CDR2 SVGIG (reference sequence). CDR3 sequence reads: CAWSVGTGGSNYRETQYF. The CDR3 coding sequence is TGTGCCTGGAGTGTAGGGACAGGGGGCTCGAATTATCGAGAGACCCAGTACTTC.

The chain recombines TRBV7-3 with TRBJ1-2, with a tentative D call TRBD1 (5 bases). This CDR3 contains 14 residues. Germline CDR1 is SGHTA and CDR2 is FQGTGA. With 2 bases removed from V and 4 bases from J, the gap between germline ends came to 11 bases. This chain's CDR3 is CASSLGGASYGYTF. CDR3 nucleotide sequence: TGTGCCAGCAGCTTAGGAGGGGCCAGCTATGGCTACACCTTC.

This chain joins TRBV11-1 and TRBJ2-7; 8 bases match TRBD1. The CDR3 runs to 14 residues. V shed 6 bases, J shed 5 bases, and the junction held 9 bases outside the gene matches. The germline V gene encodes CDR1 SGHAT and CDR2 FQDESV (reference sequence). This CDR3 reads CASSPTGGGHEQYF. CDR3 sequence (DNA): TGTGCCAGCAGTCCCACAGGGGGTGGCCACGAGCAGTACTTC.

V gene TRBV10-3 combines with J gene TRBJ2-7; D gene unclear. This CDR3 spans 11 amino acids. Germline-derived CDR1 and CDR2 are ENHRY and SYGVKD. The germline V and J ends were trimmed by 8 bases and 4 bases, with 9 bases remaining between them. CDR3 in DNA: TGTGCCATCTCGAGCAGGTACGAGCAGTACTTC. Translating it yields CAISSRYEQYF.

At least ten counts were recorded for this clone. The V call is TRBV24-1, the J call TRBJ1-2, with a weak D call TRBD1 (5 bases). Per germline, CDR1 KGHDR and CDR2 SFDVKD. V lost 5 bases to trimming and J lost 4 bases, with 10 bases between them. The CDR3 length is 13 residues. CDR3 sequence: CATSARDSYGYTF. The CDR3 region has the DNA TGTGCCACCAGTGCCCGAGACAGCTATGGCTACACCTTC.

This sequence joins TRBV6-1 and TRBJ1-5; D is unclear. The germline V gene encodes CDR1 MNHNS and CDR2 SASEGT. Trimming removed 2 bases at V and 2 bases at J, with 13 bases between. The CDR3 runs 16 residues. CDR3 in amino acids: CASSEMGSVGNQPQHF. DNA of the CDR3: TGTGCCAGCAGTGAAATGGGGAGTGTGGGCAATCAGCCCCAGCATTTT.

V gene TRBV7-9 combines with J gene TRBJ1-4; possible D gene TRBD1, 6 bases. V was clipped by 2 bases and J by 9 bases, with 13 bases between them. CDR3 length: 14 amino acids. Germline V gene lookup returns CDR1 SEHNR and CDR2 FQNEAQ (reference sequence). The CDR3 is CASSLYRDEQKLFF. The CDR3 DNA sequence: TGTGCCAGCAGCTTATACAGGGATGAACAAAAACTGTTTTTT.

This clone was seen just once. The CDR3 DNA sequence: TGTGCCAGCAGCGCGACAGGGTACTCTGGAAACACCATATATTTT. It codes for CASSATGYSGNTIYF. The V gene is TRBV27, the J gene TRBJ1-3; 7 positions agree with TRBD1. The junction had 5 bases not matched to a gene; V was cut back by 6 bases and J by 0 bases. Germline V gene sequence: CDR1 MNHEY, CDR2 SMNVEV (reference sequence). The CDR3 extends over 15 amino acids.

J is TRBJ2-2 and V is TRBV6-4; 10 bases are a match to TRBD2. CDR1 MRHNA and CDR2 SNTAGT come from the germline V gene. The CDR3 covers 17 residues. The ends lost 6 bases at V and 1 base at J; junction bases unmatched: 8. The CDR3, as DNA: TGTGCCAGCAGGGTTCTAGCGGGAGCGGGGAACACCGGGGAGCTGTTTTTT. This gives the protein CASRVLAGAGNTGELFF.

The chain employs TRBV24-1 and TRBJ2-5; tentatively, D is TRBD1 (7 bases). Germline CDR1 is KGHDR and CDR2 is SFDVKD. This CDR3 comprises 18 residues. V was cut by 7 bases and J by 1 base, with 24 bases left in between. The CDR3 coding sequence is TGTGCCACCAGCATACCAGGGGGGCCTGATATTATCCAAGAGACCCAGTACTTC. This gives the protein CATSIPGGPDIIQETQYF.

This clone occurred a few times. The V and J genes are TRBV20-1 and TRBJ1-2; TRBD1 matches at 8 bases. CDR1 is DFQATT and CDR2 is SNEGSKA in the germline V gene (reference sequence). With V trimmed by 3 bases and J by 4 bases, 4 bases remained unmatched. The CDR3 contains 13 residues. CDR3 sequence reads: CSASTQGAYGYTF. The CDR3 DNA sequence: TGCAGTGCTAGTACCCAGGGGGCCTATGGCTACACCTTC.

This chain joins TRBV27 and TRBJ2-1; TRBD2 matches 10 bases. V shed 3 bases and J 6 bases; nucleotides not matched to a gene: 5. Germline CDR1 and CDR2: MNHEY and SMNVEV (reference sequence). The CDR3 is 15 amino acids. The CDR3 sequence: CASSLTSGSSNEQFF. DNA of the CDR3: TGTGCCAGCAGTTTGACTAGCGGGTCAAGCAATGAGCAGTTCTTC.

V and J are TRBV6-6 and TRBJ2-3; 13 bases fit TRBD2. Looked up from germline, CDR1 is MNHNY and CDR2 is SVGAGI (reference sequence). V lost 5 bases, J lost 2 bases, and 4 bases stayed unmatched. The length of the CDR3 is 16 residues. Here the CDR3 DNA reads TGTGCCAGCAGTCGGACTAGCGGGGGATTCACAGATACGCAGTATTTT. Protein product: CASSRTSGGFTDTQYF.